The following is a T cell receptor beta chain sequence with its context. Original analysis: Amplification of reference gene primers provided the estimated nucleated cell counts. Profiled with immunoSEQ multiplex PCR; TCRdb holds only in-frame clones, not every one. The DNA gave D and trimming, while V, J and clone size come from that table. Here the sample spans roughly 100,000 clones, approximately 82% being singletons. The sample originates from a study of blood T cell repertoires in COVID-19. Whole-study context: COVID-19 samples from acute and convalescent phases originated in the United States, Italy and Spain. T cells, B-cell-depleted T cells, or PBMCs provided the cDNA or gDNA that served as material.

The CDR3 totals 15 residues. Germline V gene sequence: CDR1 MNHEY, CDR2 SMNVEV (reference sequence). The V end lost 7 bases, the J end lost 9 bases, and 22 bases lay between the germline ends. This clonotype was obtained from a man in his sixties with active or convalescent COVID-19. The material sequenced was peripheral blood. V and J are TRBV27 and TRBJ2-1; possible D gene TRBD1, 6 bases. CDR3 sequence: CASTPLVGEGGEQFF. The CDR3 DNA follows: TGTGCCAGCACACCTTTGGTTGGGGAAGGGGGTGAGCAGTTCTTC.